This is a list of T cell receptor beta chains from one sample in a study of control samples from healthy donors and cancer patients. The protocol was immunoSEQ multiplex PCR, while the TCRdb copy is restricted to in-frame clones and leaves out a portion. This table holds around 48,000 clones, about 93% found once. The source material was PBMCs. All receptors derive from a woman aged 50 to 65 with head and neck cancer. Each CDR3 is given with its conserved first and last residue. A D gene is named only where the DNA matches it firmly. For some rows the clone size is stated as once, few or many, or as a class when expanded; others skip it.

abundance: once
v_gene: TRBV7-2
d_gene: TRBD2
j_gene: TRBJ2-7
CDR3nt: TGTGCCAGCAGCTTGGCTAGCGGGAGCTACGAGCAGTACTTC
CDR3aa: CASSLASGSYEQYF

abundance: .
v_gene: TRBV27
d_gene: TRBD1
j_gene: TRBJ1-5
CDR3nt: TGTGCCAGCAGCCCTCAACCGACAGGGATGGGCAATCAGCCCCAGCATTTT
CDR3aa: CASSPQPTGMGNQPQHF

abundance: .
v_gene: TRBV6-6
d_gene: TRBD1
j_gene: TRBJ1-1
CDR3nt: TGTGCCAGCACCCGACAGGGGAACACTGAAGCTTTCTTT
CDR3aa: CASTRQGNTEAFF

abundance: .
v_gene: TRBV2
d_gene: .
j_gene: TRBJ1-5
CDR3nt: TGTGCCAGCAGTGAATGGGCAGACAATCAGCCCCAGCATTTT
CDR3aa: CASSEWADNQPQHF

abundance: .
v_gene: TRBV2
d_gene: .
j_gene: TRBJ2-7
CDR3nt: TGTGCCAGCAGTGAAGGGCTTTTTTCCTACGAGCAGTACTTC
CDR3aa: CASSEGLFSYEQYF

abundance: .
v_gene: TRBV19
d_gene: TRBD1
j_gene: TRBJ2-2
CDR3nt: TGTGCCAGTAGTATGGGACAGGGGTCCGGGGAGCTGTTTTTT
CDR3aa: CASSMGQGSGELFF

abundance: .
v_gene: TRBV7-9
d_gene: TRBD1
j_gene: TRBJ1-6
CDR3nt: TGTGCCAGCAGCTTAGGCAGGGGGGATTCACCCCTCCACTTT
CDR3aa: CASSLGRGDSPLHF

abundance: .
v_gene: TRBV7-9
d_gene: TRBD2
j_gene: TRBJ2-2
CDR3nt: TGTGCCAACCTAGCGGGCGCGAACACCGGGGAGCTGTTTTTT
CDR3aa: CANLAGANTGELFF

abundance: once
v_gene: TRBV2
d_gene: .
j_gene: TRBJ1-3
CDR3nt: TGTGCCAGCATGGGGGGTAACACCATATATTTT
CDR3aa: CASMGGNTIYF

abundance: .
v_gene: TRBV19
d_gene: .
j_gene: TRBJ1-1
CDR3nt: TGTGCCAGTAGTATAGGGGGAGTGGGCACTGAAGCTTTCTTT
CDR3aa: CASSIGGVGTEAFF

abundance: .
v_gene: TRBV19
d_gene: .
j_gene: TRBJ2-1
CDR3nt: TGTGCCAGTAGTATGACTAAGAATGAGCAGTTCTTC
CDR3aa: CASSMTKNEQFF

abundance: .
v_gene: TRBV5-6
d_gene: .
j_gene: TRBJ1-5
CDR3nt: TGTGCCAGCAGCCCCGGGGGAGGGCAGCCCCAGCATTTT
CDR3aa: CASSPGGGQPQHF

abundance: .
v_gene: TRBV25-1
d_gene: .
j_gene: TRBJ1-1
CDR3nt: TGTGCCAGCAGTGAAACAGAAAACACTGAAGCTTTCTTT
CDR3aa: CASSETENTEAFF

abundance: .
v_gene: TRBV9
d_gene: .
j_gene: TRBJ2-2
CDR3nt: TGTGCCAGCAGCGGACGACTTGCTACCACCGGGGAGCTGTTTTTT
CDR3aa: CASSGRLATTGELFF

abundance: .
v_gene: TRBV18
d_gene: .
j_gene: TRBJ2-2
CDR3nt: TGTGCCAGCTCACCACGTGCCGAAAGCACCGGGGAGCTGTTTTTT
CDR3aa: CASSPRAESTGELFF

abundance: .
v_gene: TRBV11-2
d_gene: TRBD1
j_gene: TRBJ2-3
CDR3nt: TGTGCCAGCAGCACCGGGACAGGTCAGAGTACGCAGTATTTT
CDR3aa: CASSTGTGQSTQYF

abundance: .
v_gene: TRBV25-1
d_gene: .
j_gene: TRBJ2-1
CDR3nt: TGTGCCAGCAGTGGGGCCCCGTCAGTAGGTGGGCTACAGTTCTTC
CDR3aa: CASSGAPSVGGLQFF

abundance: .
v_gene: TRBV4-1
d_gene: TRBD2
j_gene: TRBJ2-3
CDR3nt: TGCGCCAGCAGCCACTTATCACTAGCGGGGGGGCGAGATACGCAGTATTTT
CDR3aa: CASSHLSLAGGRDTQYF

abundance: .
v_gene: TRBV24-1
d_gene: TRBD1
j_gene: TRBJ2-2
CDR3nt: TGTGCCACCAGTGATCCGGGACAGGGGGTTCCCGGGGAGCTGTTTTTT
CDR3aa: CATSDPGQGVPGELFF

abundance: .
v_gene: TRBV7-2
d_gene: TRBD1
j_gene: TRBJ2-2
CDR3nt: TGTGCCAGCAGCGTCCAGGGGGTCGGGGAGCTGTTTTTT
CDR3aa: CASSVQGVGELFF

abundance: .
v_gene: TRBV21-1
d_gene: .
j_gene: TRBJ2-2
CDR3nt: TGTGCCAGCAGCAAAGAAGACAGGGCGAACACCGGGGAGCTGTTTTTT
CDR3aa: CASSKEDRANTGELFF

abundance: few
v_gene: TRBV15
d_gene: .
j_gene: TRBJ1-5
CDR3nt: TGTGCCACCAGCAGTTTGGAGTCTTGGGGGGCGAGTCAGCCCCAGCATTTT
CDR3aa: CATSSLESWGASQPQHF

abundance: .
v_gene: TRBV4-1
d_gene: .
j_gene: TRBJ2-7
CDR3nt: TGCGCCAGCAGCCCCGGGACTCCCCCCTACGAGCAGTACTTC
CDR3aa: CASSPGTPPYEQYF

abundance: .
v_gene: TRBV11-2
d_gene: .
j_gene: TRBJ1-2
CDR3nt: TGTGCCAGCAGCTTAACCCAGGGTGCAGCTTATGGCTACACCTTC
CDR3aa: CASSLTQGAAYGYTF

abundance: .
v_gene: TRBV19
d_gene: .
j_gene: TRBJ1-6
CDR3nt: TGTGCCAGTATCGCCGGGACGCGTAATTCACCCCTCCACTTT
CDR3aa: CASIAGTRNSPLHF

abundance: .
v_gene: TRBV7-9
d_gene: TRBD2
j_gene: TRBJ2-7
CDR3nt: TGTGCCTGGACTAGCGGGACCAACGAGCAGTACTTC
CDR3aa: CAWTSGTNEQYF

abundance: .
v_gene: TRBV7-2
d_gene: TRBD1
j_gene: TRBJ1-5
CDR3nt: TGTGCCAGCAGCTTCCTACAGGGGGTGGCTCAGCCCCAGCATTTT
CDR3aa: CASSFLQGVAQPQHF

abundance: .
v_gene: TRBV5-1
d_gene: .
j_gene: TRBJ1-5
CDR3nt: TGCGCCAGCAGCTTGGAGGGGAGGAGTGATCAGCCCCAGCATTTT
CDR3aa: CASSLEGRSDQPQHF

abundance: .
v_gene: TRBV2
d_gene: TRBD1
j_gene: TRBJ2-5
CDR3nt: TGTGCCAGCTGCGTAGGGGGCGGCCAAGAGACCCAGTACTTC
CDR3aa: CASCVGGGQETQYF

abundance: once
v_gene: TRBV2
d_gene: TRBD2
j_gene: TRBJ2-3
CDR3nt: TGTGCCAGCAGTGTGACTAGCGGGGGGGCCACGGATACGCAGTATTTT
CDR3aa: CASSVTSGGATDTQYF

abundance: .
v_gene: TRBV12-5
d_gene: TRBD1
j_gene: TRBJ2-3
CDR3nt: TGTGCTAGTGGTTCCCACAGGGGTGATACGCAGTATTTT
CDR3aa: CASGSHRGDTQYF

abundance: .
v_gene: TRBV7-2
d_gene: .
j_gene: TRBJ1-1
CDR3nt: TGTGCCAGCAGCTTAGAGGGAACAGGTGAAGCTTTCTTT
CDR3aa: CASSLEGTGEAFF

abundance: .
v_gene: TRBV7-3
d_gene: TRBD2
j_gene: TRBJ2-3
CDR3nt: TGTGCCAGCAGCTTAACGACCCGGGAGGGCCCTCTCACAGATACGCAGTATTTT
CDR3aa: CASSLTTREGPLTDTQYF

abundance: .
v_gene: TRBV3-1/TRBV3-2
d_gene: .
j_gene: TRBJ1-1
CDR3nt: TGTGCCAGCAGCCAAATTACCGGGTCTGAAGCTTTCTTT
CDR3aa: CASSQITGSEAFF

abundance: .
v_gene: TRBV5-6
d_gene: TRBD1
j_gene: TRBJ2-5
CDR3nt: TGTGCCAGCAGCTTGGTTTCGACAGGGGGCGGGGAGACCCAGTACTTC
CDR3aa: CASSLVSTGGGETQYF

abundance: .
v_gene: TRBV4-1
d_gene: .
j_gene: TRBJ1-2
CDR3nt: TGCGCCAGCAGCCAAGAGGAGAGCCTCTATGGCTACACCTTC
CDR3aa: CASSQEESLYGYTF

abundance: .
v_gene: TRBV6-1
d_gene: .
j_gene: TRBJ2-1
CDR3nt: TGTGCCAGCAGTGACGGACACCTTTACAATGAGCAGTTCTTC
CDR3aa: CASSDGHLYNEQFF

abundance: .
v_gene: TRBV4-1
d_gene: TRBD2
j_gene: TRBJ2-1
CDR3nt: TGCGCCAGCAGCCAGAGGGGCAGCGGGACCTCCTACAATGAGCAGTTCTTC
CDR3aa: CASSQRGSGTSYNEQFF

abundance: .
v_gene: TRBV28
d_gene: .
j_gene: TRBJ1-6
CDR3nt: TGTGCCAGCAGTCCCCCTTATAATTCACCCCTCCACTTT
CDR3aa: CASSPPYNSPLHF

abundance: .
v_gene: TRBV5-1
d_gene: .
j_gene: TRBJ1-5
CDR3nt: TGCGCCAGCAGCTTGCGTATGGGAGAGGGTTTTAGCAATCAGCCCCAGCATTTT
CDR3aa: CASSLRMGEGFSNQPQHF

abundance: .
v_gene: TRBV7-8
d_gene: .
j_gene: TRBJ1-1
CDR3nt: TGTGCCAGCAGGGATGCGGGGATGGTTTCGAACACTGAAGCTTTCTTT
CDR3aa: CASRDAGMVSNTEAFF

abundance: .
v_gene: TRBV10-2
d_gene: .
j_gene: TRBJ2-1
CDR3nt: TGCGCCAGCAGTGAAGGGCGGGCGTCCTACAATGAGCAGTTCTTC
CDR3aa: CASSEGRASYNEQFF

abundance: .
v_gene: TRBV7-9
d_gene: TRBD1
j_gene: TRBJ1-4
CDR3nt: TGTGCCAGCAGCTTAGGACAGGGTAATGAAAAACTGTTTTTT
CDR3aa: CASSLGQGNEKLFF

abundance: .
v_gene: TRBV28
d_gene: TRBD1
j_gene: TRBJ2-7
CDR3nt: TGTGCCAGCAGTTTACCACAGGGGGTGTACGAGCAGTACTTC
CDR3aa: CASSLPQGVYEQYF

abundance: .
v_gene: TRBV14
d_gene: TRBD2
j_gene: TRBJ2-1
CDR3nt: TGTGCCAGCAGCCGGGCTAGCGGAACCTACAATGAGCAGTTCTTC
CDR3aa: CASSRASGTYNEQFF

abundance: once
v_gene: TRBV10-3
d_gene: .
j_gene: TRBJ1-2
CDR3nt: TGTGCCATCAGTGACCGGGGGGCTGACTATGGCTACACCTTC
CDR3aa: CAISDRGADYGYTF

abundance: .
v_gene: TRBV11-2
d_gene: .
j_gene: TRBJ2-3
CDR3nt: TGTGCCAGCACCTTGGGGGGTTCGTCTCGCACAGATACGCAGTATTTT
CDR3aa: CASTLGGSSRTDTQYF

abundance: .
v_gene: TRBV5-4
d_gene: .
j_gene: TRBJ1-2
CDR3nt: TGTGCCAGCACCTGGGGTAGGGACTCCTATGGCTACACCTTC
CDR3aa: CASTWGRDSYGYTF

abundance: .
v_gene: TRBV27
d_gene: TRBD1
j_gene: TRBJ2-5
CDR3nt: TGTGCCAGCAGTTTATATACAGGGGGAGAGACCCAGTACTTC
CDR3aa: CASSLYTGGETQYF

abundance: .
v_gene: TRBV4-1
d_gene: .
j_gene: TRBJ1-2
CDR3nt: TGCGCCAGCAGTCAAACGGACATTTCTAACTATGGCTACACCTTC
CDR3aa: CASSQTDISNYGYTF

abundance: .
v_gene: TRBV6-5
d_gene: .
j_gene: TRBJ2-2
CDR3nt: TGTGCCAGCAGCCGCACCGACTCATTCGGGGAGCTGTTTTTT
CDR3aa: CASSRTDSFGELFF

abundance: .
v_gene: TRBV20-1
d_gene: TRBD2
j_gene: TRBJ2-7
CDR3nt: TGCAGTGCTAGTCTGCTTGTGAGCGGGAGGGCCAGGGTCCACGAGCAGTACTTC
CDR3aa: CSASLLVSGRARVHEQYF

abundance: .
v_gene: TRBV6-2/TRBV6-3
d_gene: TRBD2
j_gene: TRBJ2-1
CDR3nt: TGTGCCAGCAGTTCCCTGACTAGCGGGAGGGCTGGTGAGCAGTTCTTC
CDR3aa: CASSSLTSGRAGEQFF

abundance: .
v_gene: TRBV5-6
d_gene: TRBD1
j_gene: TRBJ2-6
CDR3nt: TGTGCCAGCAGCGCTCAGGGGGCTGGGGCCAACGTCCTGACTTTC
CDR3aa: CASSAQGAGANVLTF

abundance: .
v_gene: TRBV12-3/TRBV12-4
d_gene: .
j_gene: TRBJ1-2
CDR3nt: TGTGCCAGCTTGGGGGGGAATGGCTACACCTTC
CDR3aa: CASLGGNGYTF